These 15 T cell receptor beta chains came from one sample sequenced in a study of CD8 T cell repertoires and HIV-1 epitope variants. Method: immunoSEQ multiplex PCR; TCRdb's copy keeps in-frame clones and lacks some. The sample includes several thousand clones, 68% of them seen just once. For these receptors, no antigen is known. The sample was cultured CD8+ T cells derived from PBMCs. Receptors were obtained from a male donor with HIV.

The table lists this clone with a few counts. The chain recombines TRBV7-6 with TRBJ2-2, with D hard to call. V was clipped by 2 bases and J by 7 bases, with 8 bases between them. The CDR3 runs 13 residues. Looked up from germline, CDR1 is SGHVS and CDR2 is FNYEAQ. Here the CDR3 DNA reads TGTGCCAGCAGCTTAAATACGGGCGGGGAGCTGTTTTTT. It codes for CASSLNTGGELFF.

This chain connects TRBV4-2 to TRBJ1-1; tentative D call: TRBD1 (6 bases). The ends were cut back, 4 bases at V and 1 base at J, with 19 bases in the middle. The germline CDR1 and CDR2 sequences are LGHNA and YNFKEQ. The CDR3 has 17 amino acids. CDR3 in amino acids: CASSPLAGAGTNTEAFF. In DNA, the CDR3 is TGTGCCAGCAGCCCTCTTGCGGGGGCTGGAACGAACACTGAAGCTTTCTTT.

This rearrangement joins TRBV7-9 to TRBJ1-1, with TRBD1 identical over 7 bases. The ends lost 10 bases at V and 1 base at J; junction bases unmatched: 6. Germline V lookup: CDR1 SEHNR, CDR2 FQNEAQ (reference sequence). The CDR3 runs to 13 residues. CDR3 in DNA: TGTGCCACTCGACAGGGCGGGAACACTGAAGCTTTCTTT. This codes for CATRQGGNTEAFF.

V usage is TRBV5-6 and J usage is TRBJ2-2; 7 nucleotides line up with TRBD1. Germline V gene data show CDR1 as SGHDT and CDR2 as YYEEEE. Trimming removed 1 base from V and 0 bases from J; junction bases left unmatched: 9. The CDR3 is made up of 18 amino acids. The CDR3 loop reads CASSLLGAGTANTGELFF. CDR3 coding DNA: TGTGCCAGCAGCTTGTTAGGAGCCGGGACAGCGAACACCGGGGAGCTGTTTTTT. Complete variable domain (other parts from reference TRBV5-6 and TRBJ2-2): DAGVTQSPTHLIKTRGQQVTLRCSPKSGHDTVSWYQQALGQGPQFIFQYYEEEERQRGNFPDRFSGHQFPNYSSELNVNALLLGDSALYLCASSLLGAGTANTGELFFGEGSRLTVL.

This clone was recorded only once. V gene TRBV6-1 combines with J gene TRBJ1-4; D is unclear. The germline V gene encodes CDR1 MNHNS and CDR2 SASEGT. The CDR3 consists of 13 residues. V was clipped by 3 bases and J by 10 bases, with 12 bases between them. The CDR3 loop reads CASSDEMVRKLFF. The CDR3 DNA is TGTGCCAGCAGTGATGAAATGGTGAGAAAACTGTTTTTT.

This clone was counted only a few times. The chain is built from TRBV7-9 and TRBJ1-3, with 7 bases identical to TRBD1. Trimming cost V 11 bases and J 4 bases; bases outside gene matches: 5. Germline CDR1 reads SEHNR; CDR2 reads FQNEAQ (reference sequence). CDR3 size: 12 residues. CDR3 DNA sequence: TGTGCCGCGGAGGACAGGGGAAACACCATATATTTT. Its protein product is CAAEDRGNTIYF.

The genes are TRBV13 and TRBJ2-2; D gene ambiguous. The CDR3 has 16 amino acids. Trimming cost V 0 bases and J 4 bases, with 12 bases left between them. Germline CDR1 and CDR2: PRHDT and FYEKMQ (reference sequence). CDR3 region: CASSLGLLEATGELFF. The CDR3 DNA is TGTGCCAGCAGCTTAGGGTTGCTAGAGGCCACCGGGGAGCTGTTTTTT. The complete variable domain, with remaining parts taken from reference TRBV13 and TRBJ2-2, reads AAGVIQSPRHLIKEKRETATLKCYPIPRHDTVYWYQQGPGQDPQFLISFYEKMQSDKGSIPDRFSAQQFSDYHSELNMSSLELGDSALYFCASSLGLLEATGELFFGEGSRLTVL.

The J gene is TRBJ2-2, the V gene TRBV2; no clear D. CDR3 length: 10 amino acids. The germline CDR1 and CDR2 sequences are SNHLY and FYNNEI. V lost 6 bases and J lost 6, with 2 bases in between. CDR3 in amino acids: CASRSGELFF. In nucleotides, the CDR3 is TGTGCCAGCAGGTCCGGGGAGCTGTTTTTT.

This sequence joins TRBV5-6 and TRBJ1-2; 9 bases are a match to TRBD1. From germline, CDR1 is SGHDT and CDR2 YYEEEE. J was trimmed by 3 bases and V by 3 bases; bases with no gene match: 3. The CDR3 runs 14 residues. CDR3 bases: TGTGCCAGCAGCTCGGACAGGGGCTACTATGGCTACACCTTC. Its translation is CASSSDRGYYGYTF.

The chain combines TRBV9 with TRBJ1-6, with D possibly matching TRBD1 (5 bases). The germline CDR1 and CDR2 sequences are SGDLS and YYNGEE. CDR3 size: 17 residues. With 7 bases removed from V and 0 bases from J, the gap between germline ends came to 17 bases. CDR3 sequence reads: CASGRTGLSSYNSPLHF. The CDR3 DNA reads as TGTGCCAGCGGGAGGACGGGGCTGAGCTCCTATAATTCACCCCTCCACTTT. The whole variable domain, filled in from reference TRBV9 and TRBJ1-6, reads DSGVTQTPKHLITATGQRVTLRCSPRSGDLSVYWYQQSLDQGLQFLIQYYNGEERAKGNILERFSAQQFPDLHSELNLSSLELGDSALYFCASGRTGLSSYNSPLHFGNGTRLTVT.

CDR3: CASSSRDPERDSGWEKLFF. The CDR3 DNA follows: TGTGCCAGCAGCTCCCGGGACCCGGAACGGGACAGCGGGTGGGAAAAACTGTTTTTT. V usage is TRBV5-6 and J usage is TRBJ1-4; 7 bases line up with TRBD1. This CDR3 comprises 19 residues. Losses at the gene ends were 3 bases for V and 8 bases for J; bases not matched to a gene: 22. CDR1 is SGHDT, CDR2 YYEEEE, per germline.

This clone showed up just a few times. This chain uses TRBV5-4 with TRBJ1-1; no reliable D call. Germline V gives CDR1 SGHNT, CDR2 YYREEE (reference sequence). The ends were cut back, 4 bases at V and 0 bases at J, with 10 bases in the middle. The CDR3 has 14 residues. As DNA, the CDR3 is TGTGCCAGCAGCGTCGGGCTAATGAACACTGAAGCTTTCTTT. It translates to CASSVGLMNTEAFF.

In its sample, this clone ranks as medium-sized. This rearrangement joins TRBV28 to TRBJ2-7, with 8 bases lining up with TRBD2. The length of the CDR3 is 14 residues. Trimming took 5 bases from V and 6 from J; bases not matched to a gene: 9. Per the germline V gene, CDR1 is MDHEN and CDR2 is SYDVKM. For the CDR3, the DNA is TGTGCCAGCAGTCCGGAAGCGGGAGTAAGCGAGCAGTACTTC. This sequence encodes CASSPEAGVSEQYF.

This clone was detected only a few times. The CDR3 DNA reads TGTGCCAGCAGCCTCGGGTACCAGCCCCAGCATTTT. It codes for CASSLGYQPQHF. The chain carries TRBV7-8 and TRBJ1-5; D ambiguous. This CDR3 has 12 residues. Germline loops: CDR1 SGHVS, CDR2 FQNEAQ. V was trimmed by 5 bases and J by 7 bases, leaving 9 bases between them.

This sequence joins TRBV27 and TRBJ2-7; D ambiguous. Trimming left V 2 bases short and J 3 bases short, with 8 bases between. Germline V gene lookup returns CDR1 MNHEY and CDR2 SMNVEV (reference sequence). CDR3 length: 13 residues. The CDR3 protein is CASSLRALYEQYF. The CDR3 coding sequence is TGTGCCAGCAGTTTACGGGCCCTCTACGAGCAGTACTTC.